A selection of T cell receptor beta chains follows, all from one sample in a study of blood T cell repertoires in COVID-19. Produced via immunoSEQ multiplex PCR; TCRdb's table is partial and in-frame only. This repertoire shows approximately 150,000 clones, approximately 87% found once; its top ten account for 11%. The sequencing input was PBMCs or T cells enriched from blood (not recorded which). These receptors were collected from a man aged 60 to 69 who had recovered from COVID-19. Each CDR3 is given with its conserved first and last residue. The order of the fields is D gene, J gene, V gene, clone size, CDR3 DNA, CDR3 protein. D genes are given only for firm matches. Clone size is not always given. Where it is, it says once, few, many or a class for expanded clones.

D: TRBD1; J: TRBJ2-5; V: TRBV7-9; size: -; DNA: TGTGCCAGCAGCCCCGGGACAGGGGTGGGAGAGACCCAGTACTTC; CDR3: CASSPGTGVGETQYF
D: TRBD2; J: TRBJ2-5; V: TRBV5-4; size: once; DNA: TGTGCCAGCAGCCCGATGAGGGGCGGGGGGACCCAGTACTTC; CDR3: CASSPMRGGGTQYF
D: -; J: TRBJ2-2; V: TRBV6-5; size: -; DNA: TGTGCCAGCAGTCCGCCCGGGACTGACGGGGAGCTGTTTTTT; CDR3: CASSPPGTDGELFF
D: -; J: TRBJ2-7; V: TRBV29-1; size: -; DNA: TGCAGCGCCCTGAAGGGCGTGGGAGCCCCTCTCGAGCAGTACTTC; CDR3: CSALKGVGAPLEQYF
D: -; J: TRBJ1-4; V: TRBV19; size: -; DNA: TGTGCCAGTAGACTGGCCTCCGGGACAGAAAAACTGTTTTTT; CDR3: CASRLASGTEKLFF
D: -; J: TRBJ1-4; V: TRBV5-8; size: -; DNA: TGTGCCAGCAGCTTTTTACAGGCGAATGAAAAACTGTTTTTT; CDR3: CASSFLQANEKLFF
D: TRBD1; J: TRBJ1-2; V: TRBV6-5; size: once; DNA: TGTGCCAGCAGTCTACAGGGGAACTATGGCTACACCTTC; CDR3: CASSLQGNYGYTF
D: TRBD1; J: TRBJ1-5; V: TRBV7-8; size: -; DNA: TGTGCCAGCAGCTTACGAGGGGGCTCGGGCAATCAGCCCCAGCATTTT; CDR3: CASSLRGGSGNQPQHF
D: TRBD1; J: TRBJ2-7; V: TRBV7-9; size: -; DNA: TGTGCCAGCAGCTCCCCCCCCGGGACAGGGGGCGAGCAGTACTTC; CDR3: CASSSPPGTGGEQYF
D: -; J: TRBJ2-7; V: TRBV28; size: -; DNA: TGTGCCAGCAAACCAGAGGGCTTGAGCTCCTACGAGCAGTACTTC; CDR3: CASKPEGLSSYEQYF
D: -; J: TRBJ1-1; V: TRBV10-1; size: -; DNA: TGCGCCAGCAAGGGTAAGGAGGCTGAAGCTTTCTTT; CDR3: CASKGKEAEAFF
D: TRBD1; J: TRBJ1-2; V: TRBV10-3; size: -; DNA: TGTGCCATCAACGGGGACAGAGATAACTATGGCTACACCTTC; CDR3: CAINGDRDNYGYTF
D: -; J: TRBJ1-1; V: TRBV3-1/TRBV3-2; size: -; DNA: TGTGCCAGCAGCCGCCGGTCCGTTGCAGGGAGGGGCACTGAAGCTTTCTTT; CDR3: CASSRRSVAGRGTEAFF
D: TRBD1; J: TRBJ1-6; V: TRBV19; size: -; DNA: TGTGCCAGTAGCATAACAGGGGAGGATTCACCCCTCCACTTT; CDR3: CASSITGEDSPLHF
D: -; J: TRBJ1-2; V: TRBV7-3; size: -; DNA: TGTGCCAGCACCAATGACAGTAACTATGGCTACACCTTC; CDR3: CASTNDSNYGYTF
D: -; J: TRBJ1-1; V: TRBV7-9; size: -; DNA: TGTGCCAGCACCACAGGGAGGGCAGCCCTGTCGAACACTGAAGCTTTCTTT; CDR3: CASTTGRAALSNTEAFF
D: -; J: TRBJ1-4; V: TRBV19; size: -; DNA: TGTGCCAGTAGTATAGAGGCAGTCTCGGGTGAAAAACTGTTTTTT; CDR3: CASSIEAVSGEKLFF
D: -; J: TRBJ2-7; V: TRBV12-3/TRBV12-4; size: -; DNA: TGTGCCAGCAGTTTAGTAGAGAACGAGCAGTACTTC; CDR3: CASSLVENEQYF
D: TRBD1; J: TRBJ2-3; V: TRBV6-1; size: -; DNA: TGTGCCAGCAGTGAACGGGACAGACACACAGATACGCAGTATTTT; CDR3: CASSERDRHTDTQYF
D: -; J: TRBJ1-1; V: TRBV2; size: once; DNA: TGTGCCAGCAGCCCGGAGCTCTTGACGAACACTGAAGCTTTCTTT; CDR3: CASSPELLTNTEAFF
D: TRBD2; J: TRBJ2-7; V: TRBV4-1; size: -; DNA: TGCGCCAGCAGCCAGAGGGGACTAGCGGGGTACGAGCAGTACTTC; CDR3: CASSQRGLAGYEQYF
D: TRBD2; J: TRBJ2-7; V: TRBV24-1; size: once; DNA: TGTGCCACCAGTGATTATTCGGGGGGGGAGCAGTACTTC; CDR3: CATSDYSGGEQYF
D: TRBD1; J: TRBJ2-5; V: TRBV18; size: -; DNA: TGTGCCAGCTCCCAAAGACAGGGCCTTCAAGAGACCCAGTACTTC; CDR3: CASSQRQGLQETQYF
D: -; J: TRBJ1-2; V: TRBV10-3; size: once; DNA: TGTGCCATCAGCTCAGACTCGTATGGCTACACCTTC; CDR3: CAISSDSYGYTF